Listed below are T cell receptor beta chains from one sample, sequenced in a study of T-cell memory formation after mild COVID-19. TCRdb passed the 5' RACE reads through MiXCR, listing each CDR3 protein once. The data contain more than 300,000 distinct CDR3 sequences, 20% of them singletons. Sequencing was carried out using PBMCs or a T cell subset sorted from them (not recorded which). The receptors were sampled from a man between 18 and 29 years old who had mild COVID-19 (a few samples of this study predate the infection). Cell type and time point are not known. The conserved cysteine and the conserved F or W are not part of the CDR3 here. The order of the fields is V gene, CDR3 length, CDR3 protein.

>TRBV19|14
ASSETSGGPVYEQY
>TRBV4-3|12
ASSQGYGAYEQY
>TRBV12-3/TRBV12-4|10
ASSWQDYGYT
>TRBV4-2|13
ASSQIRDSNYGYT
>TRBV7-8|11
ASSLRDTDTQY
>TRBV7-6|13
ASSDYRDRIYGYT
>TRBV7-9|11
ASSLGTSGELF
>TRBV5-6|12
ASSLGLGVSGYT
>TRBV9|13
ASSVRSSGANVLT
>TRBV9|12
ASNPGPVGQPQH
>TRBV5-6|15
ASSLVGGVGSPDTQY
>TRBV20-1|15
SARDRGGDRVGNEQF
>TRBV7-2|12
AGAAGGGTDTQY
>TRBV12-3/TRBV12-4|12
ASSFQGVLDTQY
>TRBV7-2|12
ASSWRWDQETQY
>TRBV5-1|15
ASSPRVVTGDLDTQY
>TRBV15|11
ATATEMNTEAF
>TRBV4-3|11
ASSQLLGGELF
>TRBV5-4|14
ASSAFVGETTDTQY
>TRBV5-1|13
ASSSRQEKDEKLF
>TRBV5-1|13
ASTGVPGDRNIQY
>TRBV7-2|13
ASSLPESDRDEQY
>TRBV7-8|14
ASSRRLGVMNTEAF
>TRBV15|15
ATSRVGAGGGKTEAF
>TRBV7-9|13
ASTSGSGSGTEAF
>TRBV4-1|16
ASSQDSSEFAGTDTQY
>TRBV4-3|13
ASSQGIRGRETQY
>TRBV6-6|13
ASSPRLAEQETQY
>TRBV5-6|11
ASSLWGWQPQH
>TRBV5-1|13
ASSRSGTSGDTQY
>TRBV5-1|13
ASSSPQENRIEQF
>TRBV6-5|12
ASSYGAAGTEQF
>TRBV27|11
ASRWTGAYEQY
>TRBV19|13
ASSMRGSSYNEQF
>TRBV24-1|16
ATSDLGQGGNSNQPQH
>TRBV7-9|14
ASSPQVKGSGNTIY
>TRBV7-2|10
AKAGQNYGYT
>TRBV20-1|15
SARSLSGTGGVYEQY
>TRBV20-1|13
SAIGGLGTHNEQF